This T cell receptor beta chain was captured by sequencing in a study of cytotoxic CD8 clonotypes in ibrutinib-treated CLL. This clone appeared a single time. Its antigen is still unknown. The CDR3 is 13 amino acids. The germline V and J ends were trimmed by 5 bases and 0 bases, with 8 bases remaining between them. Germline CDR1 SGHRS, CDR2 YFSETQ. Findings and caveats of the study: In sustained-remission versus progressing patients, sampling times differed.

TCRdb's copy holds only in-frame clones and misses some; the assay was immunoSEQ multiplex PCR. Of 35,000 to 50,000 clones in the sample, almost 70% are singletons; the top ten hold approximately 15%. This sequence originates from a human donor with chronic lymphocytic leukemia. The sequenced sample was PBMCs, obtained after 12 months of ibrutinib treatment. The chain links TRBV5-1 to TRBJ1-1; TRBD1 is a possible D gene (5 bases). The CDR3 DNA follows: TGCGCCAGCAGGGAGACAGTGAACACTGAAGCTTTCTTT. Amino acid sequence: CASRETVNTEAFF. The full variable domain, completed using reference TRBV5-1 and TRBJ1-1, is KAGVTQTPRYLIKTRGQQVTLSCSPISGHRSVSWYQQTPGQGLQFLFEYFSETQRNKGNFPGRFSGRQFSNSRSEMNVSTLELGDSALYLCASRETVNTEAFFGQGTRLTVV.